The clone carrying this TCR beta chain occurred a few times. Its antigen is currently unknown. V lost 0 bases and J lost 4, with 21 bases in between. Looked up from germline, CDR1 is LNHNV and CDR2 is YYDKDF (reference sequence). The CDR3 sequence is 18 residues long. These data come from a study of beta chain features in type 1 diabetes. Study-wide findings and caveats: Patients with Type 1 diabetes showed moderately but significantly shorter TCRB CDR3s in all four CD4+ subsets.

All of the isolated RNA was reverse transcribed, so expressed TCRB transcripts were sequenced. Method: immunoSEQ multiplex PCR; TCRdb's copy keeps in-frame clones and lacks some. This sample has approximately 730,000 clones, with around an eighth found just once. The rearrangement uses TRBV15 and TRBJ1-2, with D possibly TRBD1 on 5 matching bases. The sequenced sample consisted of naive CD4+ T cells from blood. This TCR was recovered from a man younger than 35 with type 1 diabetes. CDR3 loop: CATSRDSGGSAGPYGYTF. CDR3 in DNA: TGTGCCACCAGCAGAGACTCCGGGGGGAGTGCAGGACCCTATGGCTACACCTTC.